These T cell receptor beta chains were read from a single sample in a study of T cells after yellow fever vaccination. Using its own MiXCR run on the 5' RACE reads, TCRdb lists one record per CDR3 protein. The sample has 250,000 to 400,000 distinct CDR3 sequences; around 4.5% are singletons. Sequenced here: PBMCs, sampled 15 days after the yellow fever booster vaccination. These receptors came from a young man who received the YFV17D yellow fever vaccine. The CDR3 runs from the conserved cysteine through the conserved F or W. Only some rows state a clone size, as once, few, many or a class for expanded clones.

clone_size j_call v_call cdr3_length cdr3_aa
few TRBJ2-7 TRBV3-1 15 CASSQNPRPPYEQYF
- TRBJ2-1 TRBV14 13 CASSQARRGEQFF
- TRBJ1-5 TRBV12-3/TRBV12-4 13 CASSNGGNQPQHF
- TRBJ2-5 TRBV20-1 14 CSAVGTPQGETQYF
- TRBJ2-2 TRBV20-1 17 CSATETSGDTNTGELFF
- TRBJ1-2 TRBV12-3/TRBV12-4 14 CASSLDVGSYGYTF
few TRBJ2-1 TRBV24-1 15 CATSTGTLLYNEQFF
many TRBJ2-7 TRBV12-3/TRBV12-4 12 CASSSESGEQYF
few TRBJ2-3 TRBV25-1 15 CASRGLAVGGDTQYF
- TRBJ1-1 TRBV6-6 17 CASSSYGSRGANAEAFF
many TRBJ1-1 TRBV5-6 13 CASSRGGIHEAFF
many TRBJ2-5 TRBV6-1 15 CASGWTSGGSETQYF
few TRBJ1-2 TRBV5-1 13 CASSGQGENGYTF